Listed below are T cell receptor beta chains from one sample, sequenced in a study of T-cell memory formation after mild COVID-19. TCRdb ran MiXCR on the 5' RACE reads and lists one entry per CDR3 protein. The sample yields 300,000 to 400,000 distinct CDR3 sequences, under 15% seen once. The sequencing sample was made of PBMCs or a T cell subset sorted from them (not recorded which). The receptor source for this set is a man aged 18-30 years who had mild COVID-19 (a few samples of this study predate the infection). Cell type and time point are not known. CDR3s include the opening cysteine and the closing phenylalanine or tryptophan. A D gene is named only where the DNA matches it firmly. Some rows mark clone size as missing; the rest say once, few, many or name a class of expanded clone.

v_call	cdr3_length	clone_size	j_call	d_call	cdr3_aa	cdr3_nt
TRBV5-1	15	.	TRBJ1-4	.	CASSLVSGTNEKLFF	TGCGCCAGCAGCTTGGTGTCCGGGACTAATGAAAAACTGTTTTTT
TRBV24-1	13	few	TRBJ1-5	.	CATSEGSNQPQHF	TGTGCCACCAGTGAAGGAAGCAATCAGCCCCAGCATTTT
TRBV12-5	16	few	TRBJ1-5	.	CASGLGTPGHNQPQHF	TGTGCTAGTGGTTTGGGTACTCCAGGGCACAATCAGCCCCAGCATTTT
TRBV29-1	12	many	TRBJ2-5	.	CSVGVGGETQYF	TGCAGCGTTGGGGTAGGAGGGGAGACCCAGTACTTC
TRBV4-2	15	.	TRBJ1-2	.	CASSQARVQNYGYTF	TGTGCCAGCAGCCAAGCCCGTGTCCAGAACTATGGCTACACCTTC
TRBV7-8	13	many	TRBJ1-1	.	CASSVDLSTEAFF	TGTGCCAGCAGCGTAGACCTGAGCACTGAAGCTTTCTTT
TRBV6-6	12	.	TRBJ2-1	.	CASSAYREEQFF	TGTGCCAGCAGTGCCTACAGGGAGGAGCAGTTCTTC
TRBV5-6	17	few	TRBJ2-2	TRBD2	CASSLFPGLDATGELFF	TGTGCCAGCAGCCTCTTTCCGGGACTAGATGCCACCGGGGAGCTGTTTTTT
TRBV9	15	.	TRBJ1-4	TRBD1	CASSSRTGSNEKLFF	TGTGCCAGCAGCTCCCGGACAGGGAGTAATGAAAAACTGTTTTTT
TRBV10-3	13	.	TRBJ2-5	.	CAIRGPPQETQYF	TGTGCCATCAGAGGACCTCCGCAAGAGACCCAGTACTTC
TRBV5-6	14	.	TRBJ1-5	.	CASSLGGYNQPQHF	TGTGCCAGCAGCTTGGGAGGCTATAATCAGCCCCAGCATTTT
TRBV5-1	16	many	TRBJ2-2	.	CASSLARGLNTGELFF	TGCGCCAGCAGCTTGGCCAGAGGACTCAACACCGGGGAGCTGTTTTTT
TRBV15	15	few	TRBJ2-2	TRBD2	CATSNQLAGTGELFF	TGTGCCACCAGCAACCAACTAGCGGGGACCGGGGAGCTGTTTTTT